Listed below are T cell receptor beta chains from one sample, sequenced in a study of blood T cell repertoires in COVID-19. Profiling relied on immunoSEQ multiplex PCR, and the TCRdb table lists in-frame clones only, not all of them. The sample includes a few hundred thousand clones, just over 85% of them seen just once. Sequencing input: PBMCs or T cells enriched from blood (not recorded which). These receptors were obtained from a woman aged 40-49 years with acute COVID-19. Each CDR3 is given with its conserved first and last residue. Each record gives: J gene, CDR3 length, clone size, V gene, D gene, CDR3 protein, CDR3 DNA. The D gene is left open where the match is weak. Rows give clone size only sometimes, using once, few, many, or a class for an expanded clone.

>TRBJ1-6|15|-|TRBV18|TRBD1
CASSPRQGDKSPLHF
TGTGCCAGCTCACCTAGACAGGGGGATAAATCACCCCTCCACTTT
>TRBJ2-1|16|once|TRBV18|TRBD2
CASSPPGLAAYNEQFF
TGTGCCAGCTCACCACCCGGGCTAGCGGCTTACAATGAGCAGTTCTTC
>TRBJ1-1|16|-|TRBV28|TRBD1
CASSLGRGGQGTEAFF
TGTGCCAGCAGTTTAGGCAGGGGCGGACAGGGCACTGAAGCTTTCTTT
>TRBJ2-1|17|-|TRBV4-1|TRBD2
CASSRDGTSGRGDEQFF
TGCGCCAGCAGCCGGGATGGGACTAGCGGGAGGGGGGATGAGCAGTTCTTC
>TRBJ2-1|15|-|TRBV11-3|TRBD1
CASSKGQGTYNEQFF
TGTGCCAGCAGCAAGGGACAGGGGACCTACAATGAGCAGTTCTTC
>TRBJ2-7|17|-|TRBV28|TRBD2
CASGNPGIETSVKEQYF
TGTGCCAGCGGGAATCCCGGGATTGAGACTAGCGTTAAGGAGCAGTACTTC
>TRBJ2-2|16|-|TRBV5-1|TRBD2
CASTNGRAAGTGELFF
TGCGCCAGCACGAACGGGAGGGCCGCGGGAACCGGGGAGCTGTTTTTT
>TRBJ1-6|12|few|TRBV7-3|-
CASSLPGSPLHF
TGTGCCAGCAGCTTACCGGGATCACCCCTCCACTTT
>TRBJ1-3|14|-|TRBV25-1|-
CASRSTDSGNTIYF
TGTGCCAGCAGGTCGACAGACTCTGGAAACACCATATATTTT
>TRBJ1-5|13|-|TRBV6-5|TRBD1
CASALTGNQPQHF
TGTGCCAGCGCTTTGACAGGGAACCAGCCCCAGCATTTT
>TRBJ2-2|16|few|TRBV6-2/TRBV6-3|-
CASSYSEGVTTGELFF
TGTGCCAGCAGTTATTCCGAGGGGGTGACCACCGGGGAGCTGTTTTTT
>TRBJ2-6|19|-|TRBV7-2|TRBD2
CASSLVMFSGRAGANVLTF
TGTGCCAGCAGCTTAGTCATGTTTAGCGGGAGGGCTGGGGCCAACGTCCTGACTTTC
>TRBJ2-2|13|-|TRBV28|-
CANRAPNTGELFF
TGTGCCAACCGAGCTCCGAACACCGGGGAGCTGTTTTTT
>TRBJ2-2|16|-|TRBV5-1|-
CASSLERQANTGELFF
TGCGCCAGCAGCTTGGAGCGGCAAGCGAACACCGGGGAGCTGTTTTTT
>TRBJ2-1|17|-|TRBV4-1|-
CASSPNLMTALGGEQFF
TGCGCCAGCAGCCCTAATTTAATGACAGCCCTGGGGGGTGAGCAGTTCTTC
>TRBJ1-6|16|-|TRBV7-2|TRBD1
CASSLVPGQGTPPLHF
TGTGCCAGCAGCTTAGTCCCGGGACAGGGGACCCCACCCCTCCACTTT
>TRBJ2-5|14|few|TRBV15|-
CATSSAGIQETQYF
TGTGCCACCAGCAGTGCCGGGATTCAAGAGACCCAGTACTTC
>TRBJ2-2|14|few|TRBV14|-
CASSQYSNTGELFF
TGTGCCAGCAGCCAATACTCGAACACCGGGGAGCTGTTTTTT
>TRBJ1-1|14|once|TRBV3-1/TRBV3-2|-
CASSPTTSNTEAFF
TGTGCCAGCAGCCCGACAACGTCTAACACTGAAGCTTTCTTT
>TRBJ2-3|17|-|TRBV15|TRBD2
CATSRKRTSGSTDTQYF
TGTGCCACCAGCAGAAAGCGGACTAGCGGTAGCACAGATACGCAGTATTTT
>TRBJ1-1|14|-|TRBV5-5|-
CASSLTSLYTEAFF
TGTGCCAGCAGCTTGACGTCTCTATACACTGAAGCTTTCTTT
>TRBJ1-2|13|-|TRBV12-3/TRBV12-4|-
CASSYDMRNGYTF
TGTGCCAGCAGTTATGACATGCGAAATGGCTACACCTTC
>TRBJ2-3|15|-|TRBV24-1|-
CATSVARSGPDTQYF
TGTGCCACCAGTGTCGCGAGGTCAGGGCCAGATACGCAGTATTTT
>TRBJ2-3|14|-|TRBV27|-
CASRLLDQIDTQYF
TGTGCCAGCAGGCTTCTAGATCAAATAGATACGCAGTATTTT
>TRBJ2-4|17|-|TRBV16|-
CASSQSLATNPKNIQYF
TGTGCCAGCAGCCAATCCTTGGCCACAAACCCCAAAAACATTCAGTACTTC
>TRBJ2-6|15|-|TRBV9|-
CASSVAASGANVLTF
TGTGCCAGCAGCGTAGCCGCGTCTGGGGCCAACGTCCTGACTTTC
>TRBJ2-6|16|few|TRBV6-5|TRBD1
CASSYGDRAGANVLTF
TGTGCCAGCAGTTACGGGGACAGGGCTGGGGCCAACGTCCTGACTTTC
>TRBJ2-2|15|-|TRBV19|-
CASSIGTRFTGELFF
TGTGCCAGTAGTATAGGGACTCGATTCACCGGGGAGCTGTTTTTT
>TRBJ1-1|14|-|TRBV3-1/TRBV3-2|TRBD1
CASSRTDRAGEAFF
TGTGCCAGCAGCCGGACCGACAGGGCGGGGGAAGCTTTCTTT
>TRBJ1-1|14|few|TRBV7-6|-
CASSLSVGGTEAFF
TGTGCCAGCAGCTTATCTGTGGGGGGTACTGAAGCTTTCTTT
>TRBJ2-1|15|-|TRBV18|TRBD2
CASSPDKRERNEQFF
TGTGCCAGCTCACCCGACAAGCGGGAGCGAAATGAGCAGTTCTTC
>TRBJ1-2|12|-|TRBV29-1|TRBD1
CSACGGTAGYTF
TGCAGCGCGTGCGGCGGGACAGCCGGCTACACCTTC
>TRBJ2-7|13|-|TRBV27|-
CASRIKGVGEQYF
TGTGCCAGCAGAATCAAAGGGGTAGGCGAGCAGTACTTC
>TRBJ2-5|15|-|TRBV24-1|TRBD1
CATSDWAGGKETQYF
TGTGCCACCAGTGATTGGGCAGGGGGCAAAGAGACCCAGTACTTC
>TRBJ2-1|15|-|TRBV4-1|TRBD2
CASSHGDYLGNEQFF
TGCGCCAGCAGCCACGGGGACTACCTAGGCAATGAGCAGTTCTTC
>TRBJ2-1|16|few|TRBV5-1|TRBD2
CASSLRASGVYNEQFF
TGCGCCAGCAGCTTGAGGGCTAGCGGGGTCTACAATGAGCAGTTCTTC
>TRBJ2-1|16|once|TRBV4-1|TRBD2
CASSQIAGGMRNEQFF
TGCGCCAGCAGCCAAATAGCGGGAGGGATGCGCAATGAGCAGTTCTTC
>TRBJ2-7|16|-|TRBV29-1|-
CSVEGLDGTDSYEQYF
TGCAGCGTTGAAGGTTTAGACGGGACTGACTCCTACGAGCAGTACTTC